This T cell receptor beta chain was identified during a study of persistence of HIV-infected CD4 T cells. An overlapping HIV-1 Gag peptide pool stimulated these cells at roughly 0.97 ug/peptide/mL. Memory cells lacking CD40L and CD69 with high CD45RO were sorted. The libraries were made with immunoSEQ version 4 in survey mode. TCRdb keeps only in-frame clones here, not all; method: immunoSEQ multiplex PCR. The data contain some 58,000 clones, 70% to 75% of them seen just once; the ten biggest clones take up more than 1.5%. The V segment lost 6 bases and the J segment 4 bases; nucleotides outside the gene matches: 2. Germline-derived CDR1 and CDR2 are MNHEY and SVGAGI. The CDR3 is made up of 14 amino acids. This clone was counted between two and nine times. As yet, its antigen is unknown.

The source of this sequence is an adult man with HIV who was CMV-seropositive. Source: CD4+ T cells sorted from PBMCs after roughly 18-hour stimulation, taken from a patient who received antiretroviral therapy. The V call is TRBV6-5, the J call TRBJ2-2, with 10 bases matching TRBD2. DNA for the CDR3: TGTGCCAGCAGCAGGACTAGCGGCACCGGGGAGCTGTTTTTT. Amino acids: CASSRTSGTGELFF.